A selection of T cell receptor beta chains follows, all from one sample in a study of Ad26.COV2.S vaccination and SARS-CoV-2 variants. Here immunoSEQ multiplex PCR was the method, and the copy in TCRdb shows in-frame clones only, minus some. The repertoire includes 430,000 or so clones, over 75% of them detected once, and 9% to 15% sits in the top ten. The source material was peripheral blood, sampled in a trial of Ad26.COV2.S vaccine versus placebo. The receptors originated from a person aged 18 to 59 who received the Ad26.COV2.S COVID-19 vaccine or a placebo. Both conserved end residues are part of each CDR3. A D gene is named only where the DNA matches it firmly. Clone size appears in some rows only: once, few, many, or a class for an expanded clone.

>NA|TRBV9|TRBJ1-3|NA
CASSTQTGRDTIYF
TGTGCCAGCAGCACCCAGACAGGTCGAGACACCATATATTTT
>few|TRBV5-8|TRBJ1-6|TRBD1
CASSARDRSSYNSPLHF
TGTGCCAGCAGCGCCCGGGACAGAAGCTCCTATAATTCACCCCTCCACTTT
>NA|TRBV7-9|TRBJ1-2|TRBD1
CASSLVRQGIGYTF
TGTGCCAGCAGCTTAGTGAGACAGGGGATCGGCTACACCTTC
>few|TRBV4-1|TRBJ1-5|NA
CASSLQLNQPQHF
TGCGCCAGCAGCCTGCAGTTGAATCAGCCCCAGCATTTT
>NA|TRBV5-6|TRBJ2-2|NA
CASSLDTGELFF
TGTGCCAGCAGCTTGGACACCGGGGAGCTGTTTTTT
>NA|TRBV2|TRBJ2-7|TRBD2
CASTFGLAGSYEQYF
TGTGCCAGCACTTTTGGGCTAGCGGGTTCCTACGAGCAGTACTTC
>NA|TRBV27|TRBJ1-5|NA
CASSPGSGNQPQHF
TGTGCCAGCAGCCCAGGGTCGGGCAATCAGCCCCAGCATTTT
>few|TRBV25-1|TRBJ1-6|NA
CASSEQDNSPLHF
TGTGCCAGCAGTGAACAGGATAATTCACCCCTCCACTTT
>NA|TRBV5-1|TRBJ2-7|TRBD2
CASSQGGSFYEQYF
TGCGCCAGCAGCCAAGGCGGGAGCTTCTACGAGCAGTACTTC
>NA|TRBV11-2|TRBJ2-7|TRBD2
CASSFIAGLSYEQYF
TGTGCCAGCAGCTTTATAGCGGGTTTGTCCTACGAGCAGTACTTC
>NA|TRBV10-3|TRBJ2-5|NA
CAIAVKYEETQYF
TGTGCCATAGCTGTCAAATACGAAGAGACCCAGTACTTC
>NA|TRBV11-2|TRBJ2-1|TRBD2
CASGTTSGRSSSYNEQFF
TGTGCCAGCGGGACTACTAGCGGGAGGTCTAGCTCCTACAATGAGCAGTTCTTC
>NA|TRBV30|TRBJ2-7|NA
CAWNAGTGGQYF
TGTGCCTGGAACGCCGGGACGGGCGGGCAGTACTTC
>NA|TRBV5-8|TRBJ2-7|TRBD1
CASGRDRADEQYF
TGTGCCAGCGGAAGGGACAGGGCCGACGAGCAGTACTTC
>NA|TRBV5-4|TRBJ2-3|TRBD1
CASSYPTGESTDTQYF
TGTGCCAGCAGCTACCCCACAGGGGAGAGCACAGATACGCAGTATTTT
>NA|TRBV11-3|TRBJ2-2|NA
CASSSDTGELFF
TGTGCCAGCAGCTCCGACACCGGGGAGCTGTTTTTT
>NA|TRBV6-5|TRBJ2-7|TRBD2
CASRVLAGGNEQYF
TGTGCCAGCAGGGTACTAGCGGGAGGAAACGAGCAGTACTTC
>NA|TRBV7-9|TRBJ2-5|TRBD2
CASSLLREWETQYF
TGTGCCAGCAGCTTGTTGCGGGAGTGGGAGACCCAGTACTTC
>NA|TRBV4-3|TRBJ2-5|TRBD2
CASSQLPSGKETQYF
TGCGCCAGCAGCCAACTGCCTAGCGGCAAAGAGACCCAGTACTTC
>NA|TRBV4-1|TRBJ1-2|NA
CASSPGARPDYGYTF
TGCGCCAGCAGCCCCGGGGCCAGGCCGGACTATGGCTACACCTTC
>NA|TRBV29-1|TRBJ1-1|TRBD1
CSVEGTGAENTEAFF
TGCAGCGTTGAGGGGACAGGGGCCGAGAACACTGAAGCTTTCTTT
>NA|TRBV27|TRBJ2-3|NA
CASSLYGGPQDTQYF
TGTGCCAGCAGTTTATATGGGGGGCCCCAAGATACGCAGTATTTT
>NA|TRBV7-3|TRBJ2-2|NA
CASGGRVTGELFF
TGTGCCAGCGGTGGAAGGGTCACCGGGGAGCTGTTTTTT
>NA|TRBV9|TRBJ1-3|NA
CASSVASSGNTIYF
TGTGCCAGCAGCGTTGCTAGCTCTGGAAACACCATATATTTT
>few|TRBV6-5|TRBJ2-7|TRBD1
CASSLRTGNYEQYF
TGTGCCAGCAGTCTTCGGACAGGAAACTACGAGCAGTACTTC
>NA|TRBV4-1|TRBJ1-3|NA
CASSQDMGPGNTIYF
TGCGCCAGCAGCCAAGATATGGGGCCCGGAAACACCATATATTTT
>NA|TRBV6-2/TRBV6-3|TRBJ2-2|NA
CASSNVAGELFF
TGTGCCAGCAGTAACGTAGCCGGGGAGCTGTTTTTT
>NA|TRBV2|TRBJ1-6|TRBD1
CASRTGVENSPLHF
TGTGCCAGCAGAACAGGGGTAGAGAATTCACCCCTCCACTTT
>NA|TRBV30|TRBJ2-5|TRBD2
CAWSVRGGWSTQYF
TGTGCCTGGAGTGTACGGGGGGGTTGGTCGACCCAGTACTTC
>NA|TRBV25-1|TRBJ1-2|NA
CASRVVKKTTGDYGYTF
TGTGCCAGCAGGGTAGTGAAGAAGACGACAGGAGACTATGGCTACACCTTC
>NA|TRBV20-1|TRBJ1-1|NA
CSASAGRATEAFF
TGCAGTGCTAGTGCAGGGCGAGCGACTGAAGCTTTCTTT